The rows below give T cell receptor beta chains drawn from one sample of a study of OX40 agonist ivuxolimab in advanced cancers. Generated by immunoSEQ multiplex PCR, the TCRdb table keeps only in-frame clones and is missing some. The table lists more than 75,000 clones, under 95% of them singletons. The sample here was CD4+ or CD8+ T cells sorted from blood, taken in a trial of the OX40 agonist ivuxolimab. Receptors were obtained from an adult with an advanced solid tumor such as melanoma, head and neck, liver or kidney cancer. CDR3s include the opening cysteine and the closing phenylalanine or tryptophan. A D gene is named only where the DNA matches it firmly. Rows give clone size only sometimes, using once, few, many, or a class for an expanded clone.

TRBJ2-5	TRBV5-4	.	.	CASSLGKQGLETQYF	TGTGCCAGCAGCTTGGGGAAGCAGGGTTTGGAGACCCAGTACTTC
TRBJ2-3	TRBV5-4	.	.	CASSLAGSQTDTQYF	TGTGCCAGCAGCTTGGCCGGGTCCCAAACAGATACGCAGTATTTT
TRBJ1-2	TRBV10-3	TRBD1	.	CATTGVYGYTF	TGTGCCACTACAGGGGTCTATGGCTACACCTTC
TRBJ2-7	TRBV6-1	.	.	CASSELEGSYEQYF	TGTGCCAGCAGTGAATTGGAGGGTTCCTACGAGCAGTACTTC
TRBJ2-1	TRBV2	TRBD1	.	CASIRDGTVYNEQFF	TGTGCCAGCATTCGGGACGGGACAGTTTACAATGAGCAGTTCTTC
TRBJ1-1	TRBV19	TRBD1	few	CASRWTGLNTEAFF	TGTGCCAGTAGGTGGACAGGGCTGAACACTGAAGCTTTCTTT
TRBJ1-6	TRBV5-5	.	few	CASRTGPGGGNSPLHF	TGTGCCAGCAGGACTGGCCCCGGGGGAGGTAATTCACCCCTCCACTTT
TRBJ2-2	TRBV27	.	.	CASSWTENTGELFF	TGTGCCAGCAGTTGGACAGAGAACACCGGGGAGCTGTTTTTT
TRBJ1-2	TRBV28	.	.	CAASSPRNYGYTF	TGTGCCGCGAGCAGCCCCAGGAACTATGGCTACACCTTC
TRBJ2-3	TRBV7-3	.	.	CASSPGGQLRDTQYF	TGTGCCAGCAGCCCCGGGGGACAGCTGAGGGATACGCAGTATTTT
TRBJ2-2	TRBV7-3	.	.	CASSPQAGTNTGELFF	TGTGCCAGCAGCCCCCAGGCGGGGACGAACACCGGGGAGCTGTTTTTT
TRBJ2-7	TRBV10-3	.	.	CAISDGRVDEQYF	TGTGCCATCAGTGATGGCAGGGTCGACGAGCAGTACTTC
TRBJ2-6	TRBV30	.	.	CAWSVSAGANVLTF	TGTGCCTGGAGTGTTAGCGCTGGGGCCAACGTCCTGACTTTC
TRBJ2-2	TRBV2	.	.	CASSGDIVTGELFF	TGTGCCAGCAGTGGGGACATCGTGACGGGGGAGCTGTTTTTT
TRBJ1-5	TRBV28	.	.	CASSRQAAQPQHF	TGTGCCAGCAGCCGCCAGGCGGCTCAGCCCCAGCATTTT
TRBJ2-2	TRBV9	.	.	CASSGAGSRVTGELFF	TGTGCCAGCAGCGGGGCGGGGAGCCGCGTCACCGGGGAGCTGTTTTTT
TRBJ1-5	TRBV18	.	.	CASSPGRVINQPQHF	TGTGCCAGCTCACCGGGCCGAGTCATCAATCAGCCCCAGCATTTT
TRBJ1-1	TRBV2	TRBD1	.	CASSELGGIRAFF	TGTGCCAGCAGTGAACTAGGGGGCATAAGGGCTTTCTTT
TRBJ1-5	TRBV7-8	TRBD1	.	CASSFGTDSQPQHF	TGTGCCAGCAGCTTTGGGACAGATAGTCAGCCCCAGCATTTT
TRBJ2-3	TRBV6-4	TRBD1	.	CASKDQGAITDTQYF	TGTGCCAGCAAAGATCAGGGGGCAATAACAGATACGCAGTATTTT
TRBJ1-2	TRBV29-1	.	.	CSVADTLMNYGYTF	TGCAGCGTAGCAGACACACTCATGAACTATGGCTACACCTTC
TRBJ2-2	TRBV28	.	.	CASSRYTTFGANTGELFF	TGTGCCAGCAGTCGATACACAACTTTTGGGGCGAACACCGGGGAGCTGTTTTTT
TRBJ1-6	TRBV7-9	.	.	CASSYTGNNSPLHF	TGTGCCAGCAGTTACACAGGGAACAATTCACCCCTCCACTTT
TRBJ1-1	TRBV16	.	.	CASSLSGTEAFF	TGTGCCAGCAGCCTCAGTGGCACTGAAGCTTTCTTT
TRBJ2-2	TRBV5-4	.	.	CASSQEYRAGELFF	TGTGCCAGCAGCCAAGAATACCGAGCCGGGGAGCTGTTTTTT
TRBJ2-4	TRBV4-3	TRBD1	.	CASSQDPTGVQFNIQYF	TGCGCCAGCAGCCAAGATCCGACAGGGGTCCAGTTTAACATTCAGTACTTC
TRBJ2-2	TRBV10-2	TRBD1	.	CASNRDREAGELFF	TGCGCCAGCAACAGGGACAGGGAGGCCGGGGAGCTGTTTTTT
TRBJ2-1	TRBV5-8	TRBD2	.	CASSLRTSLNEQFF	TGTGCCAGCAGCTTGAGGACTAGTTTAAATGAGCAGTTCTTC
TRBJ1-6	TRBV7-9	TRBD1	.	CASRGQGANSPLHF	TGTGCCAGCAGGGGACAGGGGGCTAATTCACCCCTCCACTTT
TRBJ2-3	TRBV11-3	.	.	CASSLVSSNTQYF	TGTGCCAGCAGCTTAGTATCTTCGAATACGCAGTATTTT
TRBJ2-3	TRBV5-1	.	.	CASSPGGTDTQYF	TGCGCCAGCAGCCCAGGCGGCACAGATACGCAGTATTTT
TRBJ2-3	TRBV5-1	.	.	CASSLGNRMIGEADTQYF	TGCGCCAGCAGCTTAGGTAATCGGATGATCGGGGAAGCAGATACGCAGTATTTT
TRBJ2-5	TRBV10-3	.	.	CAISGGTEETQYF	TGTGCCATCAGTGGCGGGACGGAAGAGACCCAGTACTTC
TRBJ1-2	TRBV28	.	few	CASETSRGYTF	TGTGCCAGCGAAACGTCCCGGGGCTACACCTTC
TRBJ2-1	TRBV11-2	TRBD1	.	CASSFDRVGYNEQFF	TGTGCCAGCAGCTTTGACAGGGTAGGATACAATGAGCAGTTCTTC
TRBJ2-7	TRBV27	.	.	CASSLKWDSYEQYF	TGTGCCAGCAGTTTAAAGTGGGACTCCTACGAGCAGTACTTC
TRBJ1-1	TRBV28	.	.	CASSFSILNTEAFF	TGTGCCAGCAGTTTCTCCATCCTGAACACTGAAGCTTTCTTT
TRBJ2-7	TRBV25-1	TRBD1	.	CASNPGTGPYEQYF	TGTGCCAGCAACCCCGGGACAGGCCCCTACGAGCAGTACTTC
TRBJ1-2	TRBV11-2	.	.	CASSLAPYGGYTF	TGTGCCAGCAGCTTAGCCCCGTACGGGGGCTACACCTTC
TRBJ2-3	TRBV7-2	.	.	CASSPRADTQYF	TGTGCCAGCAGCCCCCGGGCGGATACGCAGTATTTT
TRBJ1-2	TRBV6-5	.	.	CASSSNSWLYGYTF	TGTGCCAGCAGTTCCAACAGTTGGTTGTATGGCTACACCTTC
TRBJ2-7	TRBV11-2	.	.	CASSSTRVGEQYF	TGTGCCAGCAGTTCGACCAGGGTCGGAGAGCAGTACTTC
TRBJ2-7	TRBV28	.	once	CASSLLGPSSYEQYF	TGTGCCAGCAGTTTATTAGGTCCTAGCTCCTACGAGCAGTACTTC
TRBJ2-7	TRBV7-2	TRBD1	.	CASRPAGTVSYEQYF	TGTGCCAGCAGGCCCGCCGGGACAGTCTCCTACGAGCAGTACTTC
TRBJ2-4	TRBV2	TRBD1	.	CASRSSAGGLGNIQYF	TGTGCCAGCAGAAGTAGTGCAGGGGGCCTGGGAAACATTCAGTACTTC
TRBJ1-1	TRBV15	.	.	CATSRDSPQNTEAFF	TGTGCCACCAGCAGAGATAGCCCCCAAAACACTGAAGCTTTCTTT
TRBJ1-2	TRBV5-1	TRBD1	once	CASRSGQGGTYGYTF	TGCGCCAGCAGGAGCGGACAGGGCGGGACCTATGGCTACACCTTC